These 26 T cell receptor beta chains originate from one sample sequenced in a study of PD-L1 blockade in urothelial cancer. Stated time point: pretreatment peripheral blood. Sequencing was performed with immunoSEQ multiplex PCR; in TCRdb, only in-frame clones are kept and a portion is missing. Of about 130,000 clones in the sample, around 85% were seen once. The sample was PBMCs, taken around atezolizumab (anti-PD-L1) treatment. Source of these receptors: a man between 45 and 60 years old with urothelial cancer.

The V and J genes are TRBV5-1 and TRBJ2-3, with D possibly matching TRBD2 (6 bases). The CDR3 is 12 amino acids. V dropped 4 bases and J dropped 5 bases, with 8 bases sitting between them. The germline V gene has CDR1 SGHRS and CDR2 YFSETQ. The CDR3 sequence is CASSPGVDTQYF. The CDR3 bases are TGCGCCAGCAGCCCGGGAGTAGATACGCAGTATTTT.

The rearrangement joins TRBV9 to TRBJ2-7; D call uncertain. The CDR3 sequence is 16 residues long. The germline V gene has CDR1 SGDLS and CDR2 YYNGEE. Trimming removed 0 bases at V and 0 bases at J, with 13 bases between. CDR3 region: CASSVGSSASSYEQYF. In DNA form, the CDR3 reads TGTGCCAGCAGCGTAGGATCCAGCGCGAGCTCCTACGAGCAGTACTTC.

This clone showed up many times. Other DNA sequences from this sample encode an identical CDR3 as well. The V and J genes are TRBV5-1 and TRBJ2-2; D gene ambiguous. The CDR3 spans 15 residues. The ends were cut back, 0 bases at V and 0 bases at J, with 6 bases in the middle. Germline CDR1 reads SGHRS; CDR2 reads YFSETQ. CDR3 coding DNA: TGCGCCAGCAGCTTGGGAGGTTCGAACACCGGGGAGCTGTTTTTT. Protein sequence: CASSLGGSNTGELFF.

This clone has only one observation. V and J are TRBV28 and TRBJ1-5; D not certain. The V gene's germline CDR1 is MDHEN and CDR2 SYDVKM. The CDR3 runs to 17 residues. Trimming pared 6 bases from V and 0 bases from J, leaving 18 bases between. CDR3 nucleotides: TGTGCCAGCAGAACCGAATTTCAGTATTATAGCAATCAGCCCCAGCATTTT. This encodes CASRTEFQYYSNQPQHF.

Turning to this clone: In the same sample, other DNA sequences code for this CDR3. The V gene is TRBV5-4, the J gene TRBJ1-2, with 7 bases that match TRBD1. This CDR3 is built from 13 residues. V was clipped by 0 bases and J by 8 bases; unmatched bases: 4. CDR1 is SGHNT, CDR2 YYREEE, per germline (reference sequence). The CDR3 sequence: CASSLDRGYGYTF. The CDR3 nucleotides are TGTGCCAGCAGCTTGGACAGGGGTTACGGCTACACCTTC.

The gene calls are TRBV5-4 and TRBJ2-7, with TRBD1 identical over 8 bases. The CDR3 runs to 15 residues. Germline V gene sequence: CDR1 SGHNT, CDR2 YYREEE (reference sequence). Trimming removed 4 bases from V and 1 base from J; junction bases left unmatched: 7. The CDR3 DNA is TGTGCCAGCAGCGGGACCGGGACAGGTTCCTACGAGCAGTACTTC. Protein sequence: CASSGTGTGSYEQYF.

This clone was recorded a few times. The CDR3 region has the DNA TGCGCCAGCAGCCCCGGACAGGGGTATGGGGAGCAGTACTTC. Translating gives CASSPGQGYGEQYF. V is TRBV4-1 and J is TRBJ2-7; TRBD1 matches 9 bases. CDR3 length: 14 residues. Germline V gene lookup returns CDR1 MGHRA and CDR2 YSYEKL. Losses at the gene ends were 4 bases for V and 7 bases for J; bases not matched to a gene: 8.

This clone was recorded only once. This chain joins TRBV30 and TRBJ2-1, with 10 positions matching TRBD2. Germline V gene data show CDR1 as GTSNPN and CDR2 as SVGIG (reference sequence). There are 16 residues in the CDR3. Germline trimming cut 1 base from V and 2 bases from J; bases unmatched to any gene: 5. CDR3 region: CAWSGGLAPTYNEQFF. Written as DNA, the CDR3 is TGTGCCTGGAGTGGGGGACTAGCGCCTACCTACAATGAGCAGTTCTTC.

The J gene is TRBJ2-1, the V gene TRBV4-1, with D uncertain. The germline V gene encodes CDR1 MGHRA and CDR2 YSYEKL. The CDR3 runs 17 residues. V dropped 4 bases and J dropped 0 bases, with 16 bases sitting between them. In DNA form, the CDR3 reads TGCGCCAGCAGCCTTACCTCGACTCCGAGCTCCTACAATGAGCAGTTCTTC. Translation gives CASSLTSTPSSYNEQFF.

V gene TRBV28 combines with J gene TRBJ2-5; 13 bases agree with TRBD2. Germline lookup yields CDR1 MDHEN and CDR2 SYDVKM. The CDR3 covers 18 residues. V shed 6 bases, J shed 2 bases, and the junction held 12 bases outside the gene matches. The CDR3 reads CASSTIQWTSGRQETQYF. CDR3 in DNA: TGTGCCAGCAGCACTATCCAATGGACTAGCGGGAGACAAGAGACCCAGTACTTC.

This clone has only one observation. The rearrangement links TRBV4-1 to TRBJ2-1; TRBD2 aligns across 8 bases. The CDR3 contains 16 residues. Looked up from germline, CDR1 is MGHRA and CDR2 is YSYEKL. With V trimmed by 4 bases and J by 10 bases, 15 bases remained unmatched. CDR3: CASSLGGLGGSDEQFF. The DNA of the CDR3 is TGCGCCAGCAGCCTTGGGGGACTAGGGGGATCAGACGAGCAGTTCTTC.

The genes are TRBV6-1 and TRBJ2-1; 9 positions match TRBD2. This CDR3 region has 14 residues. The germline V gene has CDR1 MNHNS and CDR2 SASEGT. V shed 7 bases and J 5 bases; nucleotides not matched to a gene: 6. The CDR3 sequence is CASIGREGDNEQFF. The DNA for the CDR3 is TGTGCCAGCATAGGGCGGGAGGGCGACAATGAGCAGTTCTTC.

This clone was recorded only once. The chain employs TRBV7-2 and TRBJ2-1; TRBD2 agrees at 12 bases. With 3 bases clipped from V and 7 bases from J, the junction kept 4 bases outside the gene matches. Germline V CDR1 and CDR2: SGHTA, FQGNSA. This CDR3 region has 15 residues. The chain's CDR3 is CASSLLTSGSNEQFF. The CDR3 DNA reads as TGTGCCAGCAGCTTGTTGACTAGCGGGAGTAATGAGCAGTTCTTC.

This chain joins TRBV9 and TRBJ2-1, with D possibly TRBD2 on 6 matching bases. Between the trimmed V and J ends, which lost 5 bases and 0 bases, there was a span of 15 bases. This CDR3 spans 16 amino acids. The germline CDR1 and CDR2 sequences are SGDLS and YYNGEE. The CDR3 region has the DNA TGTGCCAGCAGTGGGATGGCGGGGAGCTCCTACAATGAGCAGTTCTTC. Residues: CASSGMAGSSYNEQFF.

This clone was seen just once. The V call is TRBV28, the J call TRBJ2-5; 7 nucleotides align to TRBD2. The CDR3 is 17 residues long. Germline lookup yields CDR1 MDHEN and CDR2 SYDVKM. With 3 bases clipped from V and 1 base from J, the junction kept 11 bases outside the gene matches. The CDR3 sequence is CASSLVRGLGAQETQYF. CDR3 nucleotide sequence: TGTGCCAGCAGTTTGGTACGAGGACTAGGGGCCCAAGAGACCCAGTACTTC.

This clone was observed a single time. The chain is built from TRBV18 and TRBJ2-7; D not certain. The CDR3 covers 13 residues. Germline values: CDR1 KGHSH, CDR2 LQKENI. Trimming took 1 base from V and 0 from J, leaving 4 bases between them. CDR3 bases: TGTGCCAGCTCACCACAGAGCTCCTACGAGCAGTACTTC. Its protein is CASSPQSSYEQYF.

The chain links TRBV27 to TRBJ2-1, with D possibly being TRBD1 (6 bases). The germline V gene encodes CDR1 MNHEY and CDR2 SMNVEV (reference sequence). V was trimmed by 4 bases and J by 12 bases, leaving 16 bases between them. CDR3 size: 13 residues. CDR3 in DNA: TGTGCCAGCAGTTCACCATTACAGGGTACGCAGTTCTTC. Translating it yields CASSSPLQGTQFF.

This clone has just a few counts. This chain joins TRBV7-9 and TRBJ2-7; 12 bases are shared with TRBD2. CDR3 length: 14 amino acids. Trimming removed 5 bases from V and 2 bases from J; junction bases left unmatched: 1. Germline CDR1 SEHNR, CDR2 FQNEAQ (reference sequence). The CDR3 is CASSGLAGTYEQYF. The CDR3 region has the DNA TGTGCCAGCAGCGGACTAGCGGGGACCTACGAGCAGTACTTC.

Remarks on this clone: The same CDR3 is also encoded by other DNA sequences in this sample. The rearrangement links TRBV5-1 to TRBJ1-2; 8 positions match TRBD1. Germline lookup yields CDR1 SGHRS and CDR2 YFSETQ. This CDR3 spans 14 amino acids. J gave up 2 bases and V 0 bases, and 0 bases lay outside the gene matches. CDR3 loop: CASSLGQGNYGYTF. CDR3 bases: TGCGCCAGCAGCTTGGGACAGGGGAACTATGGCTACACCTTC.

V and J are TRBV2 and TRBJ1-3; 7 bases line up with TRBD1. CDR1 is SNHLY, CDR2 FYNNEI, per germline. This CDR3 has 17 residues. The V segment lost 9 bases and the J segment 0 bases; nucleotides outside the gene matches: 14. The CDR3 coding sequence is TGTGCCAGTAGAATACGACAGGGACCCTTCTCTGGAAACACCATATATTTT. Translation gives CASRIRQGPFSGNTIYF. The whole variable domain, remainder taken from reference TRBV2 and TRBJ1-3, is EPEVTQTPSHQVTQMGQEVILRCVPISNHLYFYWYRQILGQKVEFLVSFYNNEISEKSEIFDDQFSVERPDGSNFTLKIRSTKLEDSAMYFCASRIRQGPFSGNTIYFGEGSWLTVV.

The chain combines TRBV13 with TRBJ1-2, with no clear D. Per the germline V gene, CDR1 is PRHDT and CDR2 is FYEKMQ (reference sequence). The CDR3 length is 12 residues. Trimming shortened V by 1 base and J by 2 bases, and 2 bases separated the two germline ends. The CDR3 is CASSLANYGYTF. The CDR3 region has the DNA TGTGCCAGCAGCTTAGCGAACTATGGCTACACCTTC. Variable domain in full (rest from reference TRBV13 and TRBJ1-2): AAGVIQSPRHLIKEKRETATLKCYPIPRHDTVYWYQQGPGQDPQFLISFYEKMQSDKGSIPDRFSAQQFSDYHSELNMSSLELGDSALYFCASSLANYGYTFGSGTRLTVV.

CDR3 sequence reads: CAIARGVPGGYTF. The CDR3 DNA reads TGTGCCATCGCTCGGGGGGTTCCCGGCGGCTACACCTTC. The J gene is TRBJ1-2, the V gene TRBV6-1, with D tentatively TRBD1 (5 bases). CDR1 is MNHNS, CDR2 SASEGT, per germline. V dropped 10 bases and J dropped 8 bases, with 20 bases sitting between them. This CDR3 is 13 amino acids long.

This clone was seen only once. The V gene is TRBV4-1, the J gene TRBJ2-3; 10 bases align to TRBD2. The trim removed 5 bases at V and 2 bases at J, leaving 1 base unmatched. This CDR3 comprises 14 residues. Looked up from germline, CDR1 is MGHRA and CDR2 is YSYEKL. The CDR3 loop reads CASSTSGNTDTQYF. Written as DNA, the CDR3 is TGCGCCAGCAGCACTAGCGGGAACACAGATACGCAGTATTTT.

CDR3 DNA sequence: TGTGCCAGCAGATCCGACAGGGTATATGGCTACACCTTC. It is translated as CASRSDRVYGYTF. The rearrangement uses TRBV5-6 and TRBJ1-2; 7 nucleotides line up with TRBD1. Per germline, CDR1 SGHDT and CDR2 YYEEEE. The CDR3 runs to 13 residues. Unmatched junction bases numbered 6, after V lost 5 bases and J lost 5 bases.

The chain recombines TRBV5-1 with TRBJ2-5, with 13 nucleotides matching TRBD2. The trim removed 4 bases at V and 6 bases at J, leaving 6 bases unmatched. Per the germline V gene, CDR1 is SGHRS and CDR2 is YFSETQ. There are 15 residues in the CDR3. In nucleotides, the CDR3 is TGCGCCAGCAGCCGGACTAGCGGGAGTGGCCAGACCCAGTACTTC. It encodes CASSRTSGSGQTQYF.

The chain is built from TRBV28 and TRBJ2-7; 10 bases fit TRBD2. After removal of 6 bases from V and 3 bases from J, the junction contained 5 bases not matched to a gene. This CDR3 spans 14 amino acids. Looked up from germline, CDR1 is MDHEN and CDR2 is SYDVKM. The CDR3 reads CASRVAGGVYEQYF. CDR3 nucleotide sequence: TGTGCCAGCAGGGTAGCGGGAGGTGTCTACGAGCAGTACTTC.